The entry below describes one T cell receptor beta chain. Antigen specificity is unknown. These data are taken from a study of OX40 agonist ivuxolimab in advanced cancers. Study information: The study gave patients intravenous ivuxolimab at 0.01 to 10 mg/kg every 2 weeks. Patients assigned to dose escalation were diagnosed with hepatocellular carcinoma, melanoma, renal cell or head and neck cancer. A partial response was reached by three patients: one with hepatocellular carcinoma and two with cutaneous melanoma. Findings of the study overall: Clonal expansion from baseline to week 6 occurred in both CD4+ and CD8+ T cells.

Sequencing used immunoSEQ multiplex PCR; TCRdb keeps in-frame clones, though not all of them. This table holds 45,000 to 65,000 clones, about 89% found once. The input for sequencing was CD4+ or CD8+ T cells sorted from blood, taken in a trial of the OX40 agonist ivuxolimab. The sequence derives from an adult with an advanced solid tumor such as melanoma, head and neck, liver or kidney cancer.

The CDR3 spells CATSRVDRETKYEAFF. The CDR3 coding sequence is TGTGCCACCAGCAGAGTGGACAGGGAAACTAAATATGAAGCTTTCTTT. This chain uses TRBV15 with TRBJ1-1, with 8 positions matching TRBD1. Trimming took 1 base from V and 7 from J; bases not matched to a gene: 11. The CDR3 is 16 residues long. CDR1 is LNHNV and CDR2 is YYDKDF in the germline V gene (reference sequence).